Following are 21 T cell receptor beta chains from one sample sequenced in a study of T cells in Graves' hyperthyroidism and ophthalmopathy. Researchers took RNA transcripts and amplified the TCR beta CDR3 regions from them. Initially, a first-round RT-PCR of the TCR CDR3 employed the HTBI primer set. TCRdb called the multiplex PCR reads again in MiXCR, with one record for every CDR3 protein. The table has around 390,000 distinct CDR3 sequences, more than 12% seen once. What was sequenced was blood. The receptor set was obtained from a woman aged 25 to 39 with Graves' ophthalmopathy.

This clonotype was seen more than once but under ten times. This chain links TRBV4-2 with TRBJ2-3, with 8 bases aligning to TRBD1. Germline CDR1 LGHNA, CDR2 YNFKEQ. CDR3 size: 15 residues. Trimming removed 3 bases from V and 6 bases from J; junction bases left unmatched: 8. The CDR3 DNA follows: TGTGCCAGCAGCCACCCGAGACAGGGGTCGGATACGCAGTATTTT. It yields the protein CASSHPRQGSDTQYF.

This clonotype turned up a few times. The chain has TRBV27 and TRBJ2-3; possibly TRBD1 for D (6 bases). The CDR3 is made up of 12 amino acids. The germline V gene encodes CDR1 MNHEY and CDR2 SMNVEV (reference sequence). V was shortened by 5 bases and J by 14 bases, with 17 bases between the two germline ends. For the CDR3, the DNA is TGTGCCAGCAGTGCACGACAGGCGCAGTGGTATTTT. Protein product: CASSARQAQWYF.

The chain couples TRBV11-2 to TRBJ2-7; no clear D. With 3 bases removed from V and 3 bases from J, the gap between germline ends came to 9 bases. The CDR3 spans 13 residues. CDR1 and CDR2 (germline): SGHAT, FQNNGV. CDR3 in amino acids: CASSFGVDYEQYF. DNA of the CDR3: TGTGCCAGCAGCTTTGGGGTAGACTACGAGCAGTACTTC.

This clonotype was seen ten or more times. J is TRBJ2-3 and V is TRBV18, with 7 positions matching TRBD1. This CDR3 is built from 17 residues. After removal of 0 bases from V and 3 bases from J, the junction contained 9 bases not matched to a gene. Looked up from germline, CDR1 is KGHSH and CDR2 is LQKENI. The CDR3 spells CASSPPSTGLRTDTQYF. CDR3 in DNA: TGTGCCAGCTCACCACCCTCGACAGGGTTGAGAACAGATACGCAGTATTTT.

This clonotype appeared many times. The chain has TRBV20-1 and TRBJ1-1; D is uncertain. V lost 0 bases to trimming and J lost 1 base, with 9 bases between them. Germline V gene data show CDR1 as DFQATT and CDR2 as SNEGSKA (reference sequence). There are 14 residues in the CDR3. The CDR3 DNA is TGCAGTGCTAGAGAGACGGACCGGAACACTGAAGCTTTCTTT. Translated: CSARETDRNTEAFF.

This clonotype was detected a few times. This sequence joins TRBV5-5 and TRBJ1-4; D not certain. V was shortened by 1 base and J by 8 bases, with 12 bases between the two germline ends. This CDR3 has 14 amino acids. The germline gives CDR1 SGHKS, CDR2 YYEKEE (reference sequence). DNA for the CDR3: TGTGCCAGCAGCTTGAAACCTCAACCCGAAAAACTGTTTTTT. The encoded protein is CASSLKPQPEKLFF.

This clonotype was recorded a few times. This sequence joins TRBV27 and TRBJ2-2; TRBD1 matches at 7 bases. V was pared by 4 bases and J by 5 bases, with 4 bases of the junction left unmatched. Germline V lookup: CDR1 MNHEY, CDR2 SMNVEV (reference sequence). The length of the CDR3 is 14 residues. In DNA form, the CDR3 reads TGTGCCAGCAGTTGGGACAGACGGACCGGGGAGCTGTTTTTT. Translation gives CASSWDRRTGELFF.

This clonotype was seen many times. The chain is built from TRBV18 and TRBJ2-1; 13 positions agree with TRBD2. This CDR3 is built from 14 residues. J gave up 8 bases and V 4 bases, and 2 bases lay outside the gene matches. Looked up from germline, CDR1 is KGHSH and CDR2 is LQKENI. The CDR3 reads CASSLGLAGDEQFF. CDR3 nucleotide sequence: TGTGCCAGCTCACTCGGACTAGCGGGGGATGAGCAGTTCTTC.

In its sample, this clonotype was seen many times. The chain links TRBV20-1 to TRBJ2-4; no definite D call. The germline V and J ends were trimmed by 3 bases and 1 base, with 10 bases remaining between them. CDR1 and CDR2 (germline): DFQATT, SNEGSKA (reference sequence). CDR3 length: 14 residues. Here the CDR3 DNA reads TGCAGTGCTAGCCCGATCTTGGCCAAAAACATTCAGTACTTC. It codes for CSASPILAKNIQYF.

This clonotype was seen repeatedly, ten times or more. DNA for the CDR3: TGTGCCAGCAGCTTAGAGGAGGGGGCAGTCTACGAGCAGTACTTC. Translation gives CASSLEEGAVYEQYF. The chain couples TRBV7-6 to TRBJ2-7, with D possibly TRBD1 on 7 matching bases. Germline CDR1 SGHVS, CDR2 FNYEAQ. V lost 1 base and J 3 bases, leaving 13 bases between the germline ends. This CDR3 is 15 amino acids long.

This clonotype showed up many times. This chain joins TRBV9 and TRBJ2-7, with 7 bases identical to TRBD1. The CDR3 has 15 residues. Looked up from germline, CDR1 is SGDLS and CDR2 is YYNGEE. J lost 3 bases, V lost 2 bases, and 8 bases had no gene match. CDR3 residues: CASSVGTATFYEQYF. CDR3 DNA sequence: TGTGCCAGCAGCGTCGGGACAGCGACGTTCTACGAGCAGTACTTC.

This clonotype was observed at least ten times. This sequence joins TRBV15 and TRBJ2-7; 12 bases fit TRBD1. Germline loops: CDR1 LNHNV, CDR2 YYDKDF (reference sequence). The CDR3 runs to 16 residues. V shed 4 bases and J 4 bases; nucleotides not matched to a gene: 8. CDR3 region: CATSNPGQGAGYEQYF. The DNA of the CDR3 is TGTGCCACCAGCAATCCGGGACAGGGGGCTGGGTACGAGCAGTACTTC.

The sample holds a few counts of this clonotype. V is TRBV10-3 and J is TRBJ1-4; tentative D call: TRBD1 (5 bases). Germline CDR1 ENHRY, CDR2 SYGVKD. Trimming removed 3 bases at V and 12 bases at J, with 8 bases between. This CDR3 spans 11 amino acids. CDR3 DNA sequence: TGTGCCATCAGTGATGTGGGGGAACTGTTTTTT. Translating it yields CAISDVGELFF.

This clonotype appeared a few times. The V and J genes are TRBV5-1 and TRBJ1-1, with D perhaps matching TRBD1 (6 bases). Per the germline V gene, CDR1 is SGHRS and CDR2 is YFSETQ. V was clipped by 5 bases and J by 0 bases, with 17 bases between them. This CDR3 has 16 amino acids. In nucleotides, the CDR3 is TGCGCCAGCAGTTCCCACGGGGGCCCCATGAACACTGAAGCTTTCTTT. Amino acids: CASSSHGGPMNTEAFF.

This clonotype has a count of ten or more. This chain joins TRBV30 and TRBJ1-2; tentative D call: TRBD1 (5 bases). Germline lookup yields CDR1 GTSNPN and CDR2 SVGIG (reference sequence). The CDR3 is 17 amino acids. Trimming left V 6 bases short and J 7 bases short, with 30 bases between. Here the CDR3 reads CACSIKTRGSFVSGYTF. CDR3 DNA sequence: TGTGCCTGTTCAATAAAGACTCGGGGCAGTTTCGTATCTGGCTACACCTTC.

This clonotype appeared many times. The CDR3 reads CASSGRTNGYTF. CDR3 in DNA: TGTGCCAGCAGTGGCAGAACTAATGGCTACACCTTC. The chain has TRBV2 and TRBJ1-2, with D unresolved. Germline-derived CDR1 and CDR2 are SNHLY and FYNNEI. This CDR3 is built from 12 residues. V was trimmed by 4 bases and J by 6 bases, leaving 9 bases between them.

This clonotype was counted ten times or more. The V and J genes are TRBV28 and TRBJ2-1; a possible D gene is TRBD1 (7 bases). The V end was cut by 3 bases, the J end by 10 bases, with 19 bases between. The CDR3 consists of 15 residues. CDR1 and CDR2 from the germline V gene are MDHEN and SYDVKM. CDR3 loop: CASSFGGQPQREQFF. The CDR3 region has the DNA TGTGCCAGCAGTTTCGGGGGACAGCCCCAACGAGAGCAGTTCTTC.

This clonotype has ten or more counts. CDR3 DNA: TGTGCCAGCAGCCCGGTAAAGGGTGGCTACACCTTC. Its translation: CASSPVKGGYTF. V and J are TRBV9 and TRBJ1-2, with no clear D. The CDR3 sequence is 12 residues long. CDR1 is SGDLS, CDR2 YYNGEE, per germline. With 4 bases removed from V and 7 bases from J, the gap between germline ends came to 11 bases. The full variable domain, in which reference TRBV9 and TRBJ1-2 provide the parts outside the CDR3, is DSGVTQTPKHLITATGQRVTLRCSPRSGDLSVYWYQQSLDQGLQFLIQYYNGEERAKGNILERFSAQQFPDLHSELNLSSLELGDSALYFCASSPVKGGYTFGSGTRLTVV.

This clonotype has only one observation. The V call is TRBV19, the J call TRBJ2-5, with 9 bases fitting TRBD2. CDR3 length: 16 amino acids. Germline V CDR1 and CDR2: LNHDA, SQIVND (reference sequence). Unmatched junction bases numbered 11, after V lost 9 bases and J lost 0 bases. CDR3 protein: CASEATSGAYQETQYF. The CDR3 DNA is TGTGCCAGCGAAGCGACTAGCGGAGCGTACCAAGAGACCCAGTACTTC.

This clonotype occurred a few times. The V gene is TRBV5-4, the J gene TRBJ2-3; possibly TRBD2 for D (6 bases). Germline V CDR1 and CDR2: SGHNT, YYREEE (reference sequence). CDR3 length equals 14 residues. Trimming took 4 bases from V and 4 from J, leaving 13 bases between them. CDR3 nucleotide sequence: TGTGCCAGCAGCCCGAGGGGACTTTCAGATACGCAGTATTTT. Protein sequence: CASSPRGLSDTQYF.

This rearrangement joins TRBV27 to TRBJ2-3; D call uncertain. Germline lookup yields CDR1 MNHEY and CDR2 SMNVEV (reference sequence). The CDR3 runs 12 residues. Trimming took off 6 bases at V and 2 bases at J, with 6 bases between the two ends. DNA for the CDR3: TGTGCCAGCAGACAGAACACAGATACGCAGTATTTT. Translating gives CASRQNTDTQYF.